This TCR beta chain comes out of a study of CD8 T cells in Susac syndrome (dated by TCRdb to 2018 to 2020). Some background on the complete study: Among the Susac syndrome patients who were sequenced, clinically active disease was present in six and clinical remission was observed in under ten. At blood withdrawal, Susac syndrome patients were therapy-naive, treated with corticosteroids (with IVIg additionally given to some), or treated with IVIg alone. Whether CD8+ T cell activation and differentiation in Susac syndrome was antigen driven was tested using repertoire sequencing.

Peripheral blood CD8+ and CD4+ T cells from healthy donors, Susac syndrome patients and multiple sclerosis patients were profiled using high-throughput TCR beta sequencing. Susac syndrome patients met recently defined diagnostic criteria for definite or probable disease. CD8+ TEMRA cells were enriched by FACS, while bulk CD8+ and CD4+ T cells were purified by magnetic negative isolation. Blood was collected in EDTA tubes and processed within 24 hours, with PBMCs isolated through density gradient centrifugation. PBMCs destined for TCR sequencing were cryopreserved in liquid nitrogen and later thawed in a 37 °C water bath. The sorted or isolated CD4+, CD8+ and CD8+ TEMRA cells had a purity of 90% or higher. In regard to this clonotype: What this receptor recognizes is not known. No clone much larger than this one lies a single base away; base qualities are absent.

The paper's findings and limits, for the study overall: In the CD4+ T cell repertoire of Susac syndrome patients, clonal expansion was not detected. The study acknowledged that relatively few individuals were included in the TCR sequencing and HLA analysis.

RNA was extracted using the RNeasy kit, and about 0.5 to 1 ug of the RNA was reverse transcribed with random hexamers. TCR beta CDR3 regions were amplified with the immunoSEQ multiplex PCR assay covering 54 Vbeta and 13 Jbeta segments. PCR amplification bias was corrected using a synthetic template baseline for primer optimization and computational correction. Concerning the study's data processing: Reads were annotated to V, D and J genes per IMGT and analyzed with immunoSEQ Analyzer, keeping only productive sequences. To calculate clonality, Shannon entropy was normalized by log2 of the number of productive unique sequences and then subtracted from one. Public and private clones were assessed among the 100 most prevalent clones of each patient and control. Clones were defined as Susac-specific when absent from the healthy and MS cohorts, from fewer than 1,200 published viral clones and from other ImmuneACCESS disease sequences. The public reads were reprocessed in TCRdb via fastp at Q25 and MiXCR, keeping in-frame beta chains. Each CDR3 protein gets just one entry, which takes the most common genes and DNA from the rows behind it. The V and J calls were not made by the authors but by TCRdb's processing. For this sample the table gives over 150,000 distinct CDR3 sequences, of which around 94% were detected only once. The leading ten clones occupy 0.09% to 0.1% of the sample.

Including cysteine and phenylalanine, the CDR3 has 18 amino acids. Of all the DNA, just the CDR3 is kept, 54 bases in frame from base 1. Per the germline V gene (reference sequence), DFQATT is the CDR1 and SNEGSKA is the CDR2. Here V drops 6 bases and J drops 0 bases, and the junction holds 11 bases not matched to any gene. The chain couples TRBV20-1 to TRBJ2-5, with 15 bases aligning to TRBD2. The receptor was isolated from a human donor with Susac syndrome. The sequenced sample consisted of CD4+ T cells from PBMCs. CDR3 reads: CSAISGTSGRHYQETQYF. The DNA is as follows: TGCAGTGCCATAAGTGGGACTAGCGGGAGGCATTACCAAGAGACCCAGTACTTC.